The next 24 T cell receptor beta chains were all read from a single sample in a study of cytomegalovirus exposure and HLA in healthy donors. PCR involved 60 Vbeta and 13 Jbeta primers. The protocol was immunoSEQ multiplex PCR, while the TCRdb copy is restricted to in-frame clones and leaves out a portion. The data hold over 100,000 clones, with 70% to 80% observed a single time. The source material was PBMCs. The receptor source for this set is a female donor in good health and CMV-seronegative.

The chain has TRBV5-1 and TRBJ2-5; 7 bases fit TRBD1. The CDR3 has 14 amino acids. The V gene end was trimmed by 4 bases and the J gene end by 1 base; junction bases not matched to a gene: 4. Germline V gives CDR1 SGHRS, CDR2 YFSETQ. The CDR3 DNA reads TGCGCCAGCAGCGTGGGACAGTCCCAAGAGACCCAGTACTTC. Amino acid sequence: CASSVGQSQETQYF.

The rearrangement uses TRBV6-1 and TRBJ1-1; tentative D call: TRBD1 (6 bases). Trimming left V 7 bases short and J 8 bases short, with 20 bases between. Germline values: CDR1 MNHNS, CDR2 SASEGT. This CDR3 contains 14 residues. CDR3 in amino acids: CASIQWAGEREAFF. The CDR3 DNA reads TGTGCCAGCATCCAATGGGCAGGGGAGCGGGAAGCTTTCTTT.

This clone has only one observation. The rearrangement links TRBV27 to TRBJ2-3; 10 nucleotides line up with TRBD2. V gave up 3 bases and J gave up 4 bases; unmatched junction bases: 10. Germline CDR1 and CDR2: MNHEY and SMNVEV (reference sequence). The CDR3 has 17 amino acids. The CDR3 here is CASSLRASGSGPDTQYF. CDR3 sequence (DNA): TGTGCCAGCAGTTTGAGGGCTAGCGGGAGTGGGCCAGATACGCAGTATTTT.

The V call is TRBV29-1, the J call TRBJ2-7, with D uncertain. This CDR3 contains 12 residues. The germline gives CDR1 SQVTM, CDR2 ANQGSEA. Trimming took 8 bases from V and 2 from J, leaving 13 bases between them. The CDR3, as DNA: TGCAGCAGTTATAGCCCACCCTACGAGCAGTACTTC. It encodes CSSYSPPYEQYF.

The V and J genes are TRBV29-1 and TRBJ2-1; a weak D match, TRBD2 (6 bases). Trimming pared 7 bases from V and 3 bases from J, leaving 13 bases between. Germline V lookup: CDR1 SQVTM, CDR2 ANQGSEA. CDR3 length: 13 amino acids. CDR3 loop: CSAAEGYYNEQFF. The CDR3 bases are TGCAGCGCGGCGGAGGGCTACTACAATGAGCAGTTCTTC.

The V gene is TRBV28, the J gene TRBJ1-1; weak D call: TRBD1 (6 bases). This CDR3 is 16 amino acids long. With 5 bases removed from V and 0 bases from J, the gap between germline ends came to 16 bases. Per the germline V gene, CDR1 is MDHEN and CDR2 is SYDVKM. The chain's CDR3 is CASSTTVDSLNTEAFF. The CDR3 bases are TGTGCCAGCAGTACCACGGTGGACAGTTTGAACACTGAAGCTTTCTTT.

The rearrangement links TRBV4-3 to TRBJ2-1; 10 nucleotides line up with TRBD2. Looked up from germline, CDR1 is LGHNA and CDR2 is YSLEER. This CDR3 has 16 residues. Trimming at V came to 3 bases and at J to 2 bases, leaving 4 bases not matched to a gene. In DNA, the CDR3 is TGCGCCAGCAGCCAGCTAGCGGGAGTCGCCTACAATGAGCAGTTCTTC. It encodes CASSQLAGVAYNEQFF.

The chain employs TRBV11-2 and TRBJ2-5; TRBD2 might be the D (6 bases). The V and J ends lost 1 base and 1 base respectively, with 16 bases between them. This CDR3 contains 17 residues. Germline V gene lookup returns CDR1 SGHAT and CDR2 FQNNGV. The DNA for the CDR3 is TGTGCCAGCAGCTTAGGATTTCGGGGGACCTTCCAAGAGACCCAGTACTTC. Its protein is CASSLGFRGTFQETQYF.

The chain combines TRBV19 with TRBJ1-2, with TRBD1 matching over 7 bases. The CDR3 totals 13 residues. V dropped 3 bases and J dropped 7; count of bases not matched to a gene: 5. Germline CDR1 is LNHDA and CDR2 is SQIVND (reference sequence). CDR3 residues: CASSMSQGGGYTF. The CDR3 coding sequence is TGTGCCAGTAGTATGAGCCAGGGGGGTGGCTACACCTTC.

The chain recombines TRBV30 with TRBJ2-1; maybe TRBD2 (6 bases). The V end lost 4 bases, the J end lost 7 bases, and 14 bases lay between the germline ends. There are 13 residues in the CDR3. Germline V gene lookup returns CDR1 GTSNPN and CDR2 SVGIG (reference sequence). CDR3 coding DNA: TGTGCCTGGATGCGGGGTTCGGGAAATGAGCAGTTCTTC. Translation: CAWMRGSGNEQFF.

This clone was found once. This rearrangement joins TRBV5-1 to TRBJ2-2, with 9 bases fitting TRBD1. Germline CDR1 and CDR2: SGHRS and YFSETQ. This CDR3 is 15 amino acids long. Trimming took 2 bases from V and 5 from J; bases not matched to a gene: 4. The CDR3 reads CASSLTGTGTGELFF. CDR3 bases: TGCGCCAGCAGCTTAACCGGGACAGGGACCGGGGAGCTGTTTTTT. Together with reference TRBV5-1 and TRBJ2-2, the CDR3 gives the full variable domain: KAGVTQTPRYLIKTRGQQVTLSCSPISGHRSVSWYQQTPGQGLQFLFEYFSETQRNKGNFPGRFSGRQFSNSRSEMNVSTLELGDSALYLCASSLTGTGTGELFFGEGSRLTVL.

The J gene is TRBJ2-1, the V gene TRBV7-2; 11 positions agree with TRBD2. Losses at the gene ends were 4 bases for V and 0 bases for J; bases not matched to a gene: 8. Germline CDR1 SGHTA, CDR2 FQGNSA. The CDR3 has 18 residues. CDR3 protein: CASSSRTSGYSSYNEQFF. DNA of the CDR3: TGTGCCAGCAGCTCTAGGACTAGCGGGTACAGCTCCTACAATGAGCAGTTCTTC.

CDR3 DNA: TGTGCCAGCAGCGTGACAGTGGATACCGGGGAGCTGTTTTTT. Its protein product is CASSVTVDTGELFF. This chain joins TRBV9 and TRBJ2-2; D possibly corresponds to TRBD1 (5 bases). In germline, CDR1 is SGDLS, CDR2 YYNGEE. The CDR3 contains 14 residues. V lost 2 bases and J lost 5, with 10 bases in between.

The chain uses TRBV28 and TRBJ2-1, with TRBD2 matching 8 bases. Losses at the gene ends were 3 bases for V and 9 bases for J; bases not matched to a gene: 10. Germline V gene data show CDR1 as MDHEN and CDR2 as SYDVKM. This CDR3 spans 15 amino acids. CDR3 amino acids: CASSFLAGGIVEQFF. CDR3 DNA sequence: TGTGCCAGCAGTTTTTTGGCGGGAGGCATTGTTGAGCAGTTCTTC.

The CDR3 is CASSSTGWEDGYTF. In nucleotides, the CDR3 is TGTGCCAGCAGTTCGACAGGGTGGGAAGATGGCTACACCTTC. The chain couples TRBV28 to TRBJ1-2; TRBD1 aligns across 7 bases. Trimming at V came to 4 bases and at J to 6 bases, leaving 8 bases not matched to a gene. The CDR3 has 14 amino acids. Per the germline V gene, CDR1 is MDHEN and CDR2 is SYDVKM.

CDR3 protein: CASSLSGTGTYEQYF. The CDR3 DNA is TGTGCCAGCAGCTTATCCGGGACAGGTACCTACGAGCAGTACTTC. The chain joins TRBV7-2 to TRBJ2-7; 8 bases agree with TRBD1. The V gene's germline CDR1 is SGHTA and CDR2 FQGNSA. V lost 2 bases to trimming and J lost 2 bases; unmatched junction nucleotides: 5. This CDR3 comprises 15 residues.

Only a few counts were recorded for this clone. This chain uses TRBV19 with TRBJ2-7; TRBD1 matches 7 bases. The CDR3 spans 14 residues. Germline trimming cut 5 bases from V and 3 bases from J; bases unmatched to any gene: 7. From germline, CDR1 is LNHDA and CDR2 SQIVND (reference sequence). The CDR3, as DNA: TGTGCCAGTAGTTTCCGGGACAGATACTACGAGCAGTACTTC. It translates to CASSFRDRYYEQYF.

This clone was picked up a small number of times. J is TRBJ1-3 and V is TRBV6-1; D is undetermined. Trimming shortened V by 0 bases and J by 2 bases, and 8 bases separated the two germline ends. Germline V gives CDR1 MNHNS, CDR2 SASEGT. CDR3 length: 15 amino acids. CDR3 nucleotides: TGTGCCAGCAGTGAAGCATCCGGGGCTGGAAACACCATATATTTT. It specifies CASSEASGAGNTIYF.

The count of this clone is one. The genes are TRBV7-2 and TRBJ1-2; D gene unclear. CDR1 is SGHTA and CDR2 is FQGNSA in the germline V gene. The germline V and J ends were trimmed by 6 bases and 2 bases, with 10 bases remaining between them. The CDR3 runs to 13 residues. The CDR3 loop reads CASRAGRNYGYTF. DNA for the CDR3: TGTGCCAGCAGGGCCGGGAGAAACTATGGCTACACCTTC.

This clone has more than one count but fewer than ten. The V call is TRBV10-3, the J call TRBJ2-3; 8 positions agree with TRBD1. This CDR3 has 16 residues. Germline CDR1 ENHRY, CDR2 SYGVKD. After removal of 0 bases from V and 1 base from J, the junction contained 3 bases not matched to a gene. The DNA of the CDR3 is TGTGCCATCAGTGAGTCTCAGGACAGGGGCACAGATACGCAGTATTTT. Translating gives CAISESQDRGTDTQYF.

The chain uses TRBV14 and TRBJ2-7; 7 bases align to TRBD1. J gave up 5 bases and V 0 bases, and 13 bases lay outside the gene matches. This CDR3 contains 17 residues. In germline, CDR1 is SGHDN, CDR2 FVKESK. The CDR3 sequence: CASSQDREQGWYNEQYF. CDR3 DNA: TGTGCCAGCAGCCAAGATCGTGAACAGGGGTGGTACAACGAGCAGTACTTC.

The rearrangement links TRBV15 to TRBJ1-1, with D possibly matching TRBD1 (6 bases). The V end was cut by 8 bases, the J end by 6 bases, with 28 bases between. This CDR3 region has 17 residues. Germline-derived CDR1 and CDR2 are LNHNV and YYDKDF (reference sequence). CDR3 protein: CATYLSRDTRQVAEAFF. CDR3 nucleotide sequence: TGTGCCACCTATTTATCCCGGGACACCCGCCAGGTTGCTGAAGCTTTCTTT.

This chain connects TRBV5-1 to TRBJ2-7; the D gene is possibly TRBD1 (6 bases). In germline, CDR1 is SGHRS, CDR2 YFSETQ. The CDR3 loop spans 12 amino acids. Trimming took 0 bases from V and 6 from J, leaving 7 bases between them. CDR3 in amino acids: CASSLDRAEQYF. The CDR3 nucleotides read TGCGCCAGCAGCTTGGACAGGGCCGAGCAGTACTTC.

The chain couples TRBV29-1 to TRBJ1-3; 8 bases agree with TRBD1. The CDR3 consists of 11 residues. Losses at the gene ends were 4 bases for V and 7 bases for J; bases not matched to a gene: 0. Germline assignment: CDR1 SQVTM and CDR2 ANQGSEA. The CDR3 loop is CSVGQGNTIYF. The CDR3 bases are TGCAGCGTTGGACAGGGGAACACCATATATTTT.